The present TCR beta chain was sequenced within a study of CD8+ T cells in alopecia areata (dated by TCRdb to 2017 to 2018). Describing the broader study: The treated patients, all with moderate-to-severe alopecia areata, were enrolled in an open-label pilot trial of oral tofacitinib given at 5 to 10 mg twice daily. Amplification of TCRbeta CDR3 regions was done by immunoSEQ multiplex PCR using 35 Vbeta forward primers and 13 Jbeta reverse primers. In treated patients, disease severity was measured using the SALT score, which gives the percentage of scalp surface area affected. The study used high-throughput TCRbeta sequencing to examine T cell clonal expansion in alopecia areata, in both the C3H/HeJ mouse model and human patients. In humans, TCRbeta sequencing was performed on scalp tissue and on sorted CD4+ and CD8+ peripheral blood T cells from healthy controls and from patients with patchy or totalis/universalis alopecia areata. The RNA source kit depended on sample type: the PAXgene miRNA kit for fixed scalp, the miRNeasy kit for PBMCs, and the RNeasy kit for mouse skin. Patients received tofacitinib for 6 to 18 months and were then followed off drug for 6 months to check for delayed response and recurrence. Scalp clonality was compared among normal scalp (n=4), patchy alopecia areata scalp (n=8), and alopecia totalis/universalis scalp (n=8). Biopsies were taken from tofacitinib-treated patients at baseline and again at 4 and 24 weeks into treatment, and several of those patients also had a later scalp biopsy.

What the research found in general, with its limitations: The treated cohort was small, with a single nonresponder, so links between baseline CD8+ expansion and response need larger studies. Compared with mice, TCR sequences shared between patients were less clear, possibly partly because of HLA diversity across the patient population. Compared with normal scalp, lesional scalp, particularly in alopecia totalis/universalis, had higher clonality and more expanded CD8+ clones, which suggests antigenic drive. Scalp clonality and the number of expanded CD8+ clones among the top 100 scalp clones were significantly decreased by tofacitinib. Scalp TCR repertoire analysis is complicated because resident alphabeta T cells in normal human skin are also sequenced, whereas mouse skin is dominated by gammadelta T cells. Many expanded lesional clones were found to persist in scalp and blood during tofacitinib treatment, and relapse after treatment cessation may be partly explained by this persistence.

Interpreted using the paper, the time point label stands for: about 25 weeks on oral tofacitinib. The treatment or condition tag for this specimen amounts to: oral pan-JAK inhibitor, 5-10 mg twice daily. Peripheral blood and lesional scalp punch biopsies were obtained from patients with alopecia areata. PBMCs were isolated by density centrifugation and stained for CD3, CD4 and CD8, and CD4+ and CD8+ T cells were sorted on a FACSAria. This clone was seen only a few times. Which antigen it targets is not known. Base qualities were left out, and no much larger clone turns up one base away. The library was built by means of the immunoSEQ multiplex PCR assay. RNA was extracted from all samples and reverse transcribed into cDNA, which served as template for TCR sequencing. SuperScript III was used for first-strand cDNA synthesis, primed with a 2:1 mix of oligo-dT and random hexamers. A synthetic immune receptor repertoire was used to assess amplification bias, and residual bias was removed computationally. The paper's data handling went like this. After raw reads were preprocessed to remove errors, the CDR3 was defined following IMGT conventions as running from the conserved cysteine to phenylalanine. Clonality was calculated as 1 minus Shannon entropy normalized by log2 of the number of productive unique TCRs. CD4 or CD8 identity of scalp clones was inferred by cross-referencing scalp TCRbeta sequences with sorted blood CD4 and CD8 repertoires. TCRdb retrieved this table from immuneACCESS and kept in-frame rearrangements only. Not all clones are present; in checked studies, unresolved V genes account for under half, and no reason is known for the remainder. That table is the source of V, J and clone size, and D and trimming were worked out from the DNA. Within this sample are under 200,000 clones, with approximately 60% of them counted one time only. The biggest ten clones account for 13% to 15% of the sample.

The V and J ends are trimmed by 5 bases and 4 bases, leaving 7 bases between them. CDR1 and CDR2 are read off the germline V gene (reference sequence) as MNHNY and SVGAGI. The CDR3 covers 12 residues, taking in both the cysteine and the phenylalanine. Only CDR3 DNA is held: 36 bases, read in frame from base 1. This TCR came from a human donor with alopecia areata. The chain is assembled from TRBV6-6 and TRBJ2-3, and TRBD1 may be the D gene, going by 5 matching bases. The sequences come from CD4+ T cells sorted from blood, collected at week 24, from a patient treated with tofacitinib. The DNA sequence is as follows: TGTGCCAGCAGTGCGACAGCAGATACGCAGTATTTT. Translation gives CASSATADTQYF.